This entry lists 2 T cell receptor beta chains sequenced from one sample in a study of CD8 T cells in Susac syndrome. Reverse transcription of roughly 0.45 to 1 ug RNA used random hexamers. A single record per CDR3 protein comes from TCRdb applying MiXCR to the immunoSEQ multiplex PCR reads. Here the sample spans about 300,000 distinct CDR3 sequences, approximately 91% being singletons. Input material: CD8+ T cells from PBMCs. The receptors stem from a human donor with multiple sclerosis.

The chain uses TRBV5-4 and TRBJ2-7; D might be TRBD2 (6 bases). V gave up 4 bases and J gave up 1 base, with 18 bases separating them. The CDR3 is 16 amino acids. The germline gives CDR1 SGHNT, CDR2 YYREEE (reference sequence). The CDR3 loop reads CASSHRTGLSSYEQYF. CDR3 nucleotides: TGTGCCAGCAGCCATCGGACGGGACTGAGTTCCTACGAGCAGTACTTC.

V usage is TRBV2 and J usage is TRBJ2-1, with TRBD2 matching over 10 bases. V lost 3 bases to trimming and J lost 4 bases; unmatched junction nucleotides: 3. From germline, CDR1 is SNHLY and CDR2 FYNNEI. The CDR3 covers 15 residues. The chain's CDR3 is CASSDPSGGYNEQFF. The CDR3 DNA follows: TGTGCCAGCAGTGACCCTAGCGGGGGATACAATGAGCAGTTCTTC. The complete variable domain, with remaining parts taken from reference TRBV2 and TRBJ2-1, reads EPEVTQTPSHQVTQMGQEVILRCVPISNHLYFYWYRQILGQKVEFLVSFYNNEISEKSEIFDDQFSVERPDGSNFTLKIRSTKLEDSAMYFCASSDPSGGYNEQFFGPGTRLTVL.